Listed here are 19 T cell receptor beta chains from one sample, sequenced in a study of shared clonotypes between healthy human individuals. Sequencing was performed with immunoSEQ multiplex PCR; in TCRdb, only in-frame clones are kept and a portion is missing. The table includes over a million clones, over 95% detected once. Sequencing was done on a sample of naive CD4+ T cells sorted from blood. As for subset: CD45RA+ positively selected. The receptors here all came from a man aged 25-45 years in good health.

This clone was observed once. J is TRBJ1-2 and V is TRBV28, with 8 bases matching TRBD1. With 7 bases clipped from V and 8 bases from J, the junction kept 9 bases outside the gene matches. CDR1 and CDR2 from the germline V gene are MDHEN and SYDVKM. The CDR3 is 13 amino acids. The DNA of the CDR3 is TGTGCCAGCATAAGACAGGGGTTTAACGGCTACACCTTC. Amino acid sequence: CASIRQGFNGYTF.

The CDR3 DNA reads TGTGCCAGCAGTCGAGGGACAGGACGCTACGAGCAGTACTTC. Translation gives CASSRGTGRYEQYF. The V and J genes are TRBV7-2 and TRBJ2-7, with 8 bases fitting TRBD1. The CDR3 sequence is 14 residues long. Germline V lookup: CDR1 SGHTA, CDR2 FQGNSA. Trimming at V came to 6 bases and at J to 3 bases, leaving 7 bases not matched to a gene.

The V call is TRBV14, the J call TRBJ1-3; D is uncertain. From germline, CDR1 is SGHDN and CDR2 FVKESK. The CDR3 loop spans 14 amino acids. Trimming took off 4 bases at V and 4 bases at J, with 11 bases between the two ends. As DNA, the CDR3 is TGTGCCAGCAGCCTGCTGCTGTTCGGAAACACCATATATTTT. Protein sequence: CASSLLLFGNTIYF.

CDR3 in amino acids: CASSREGGTYEQYF. The CDR3 bases are TGTGCCAGCAGCCGGGAGGGGGGAACCTACGAGCAGTACTTC. V is TRBV4-2 and J is TRBJ2-7, with D maybe TRBD2 (7 bases). The germline CDR1 and CDR2 sequences are LGHNA and YNFKEQ. With 4 bases removed from V and 2 bases from J, the gap between germline ends came to 12 bases. This CDR3 contains 14 residues.

The rearrangement joins TRBV10-3 to TRBJ2-3; weak D call: TRBD2 (6 bases). CDR3 size: 18 residues. The ends were cut back, 5 bases at V and 0 bases at J, with 21 bases in the middle. Germline loops: CDR1 ENHRY, CDR2 SYGVKD. Written as DNA, the CDR3 is TGTGCCATCAGTAGCAGAGGGAGGACCCAAACTAGCACAGATACGCAGTATTTT. Amino acids: CAISSRGRTQTSTDTQYF.

DNA of the CDR3: TGTGCCATCAGTGAGACTAGCGAGCTGGTCAGGTACGAGCAGTACTTC. Translation: CAISETSELVRYEQYF. The J gene is TRBJ2-7, the V gene TRBV10-3; 7 nucleotides line up with TRBD2. Germline CDR1 is ENHRY and CDR2 is SYGVKD. Unmatched junction bases numbered 11, after V lost 2 bases and J lost 4 bases. CDR3 length: 16 residues.

The chain couples TRBV7-2 to TRBJ2-1, with TRBD1 matching over 9 bases. The CDR3 has 17 residues. Germline V gene lookup returns CDR1 SGHTA and CDR2 FQGNSA. V dropped 0 bases and J dropped 2; count of bases not matched to a gene: 5. The DNA of the CDR3 is TGTGCCAGCAGCTTAGCTGGACAGGGGATCGCCTACAATGAGCAGTTCTTC. Its translation is CASSLAGQGIAYNEQFF.

The chain couples TRBV7-8 to TRBJ1-5, with TRBD1 matching over 7 bases. Trimming took 1 base from V and 5 from J; bases not matched to a gene: 8. The CDR3 runs to 16 residues. In germline, CDR1 is SGHVS, CDR2 FQNEAQ. The CDR3: CASSLVPRTGYQPQHF. DNA for the CDR3: TGTGCCAGCAGCTTAGTTCCTCGGACAGGCTATCAGCCCCAGCATTTT.

Notes on this clone: Other DNA sequences within the sample encode an identical CDR3. The CDR3 protein is CASSLAEKLFF. The CDR3 nucleotides read TGTGCCAGCAGCTTAGCAGAAAAACTGTTTTTT. The chain employs TRBV11-2 and TRBJ1-4; D remains unclear. Trimming shortened V by 1 base and J by 8 bases, and 2 bases separated the two germline ends. The germline V gene has CDR1 SGHAT and CDR2 FQNNGV. The CDR3 totals 11 residues.

This clone was detected once. The CDR3 sequence is CASSPDRPTNEKLFF. In DNA form, the CDR3 reads TGTGCCAGCTCACCAGATCGCCCAACTAATGAAAAACTGTTTTTT. V gene TRBV18 combines with J gene TRBJ1-4; D gene ambiguous. V was cut by 2 bases and J by 0 bases, with 7 bases left in between. Looked up from germline, CDR1 is KGHSH and CDR2 is LQKENI. This CDR3 region has 15 residues.

J is TRBJ1-1 and V is TRBV10-1; D is possibly TRBD1 (5 bases). V lost 3 bases and J 5 bases, leaving 16 bases between the germline ends. Germline CDR1 and CDR2: WNHNN and SYGVQD (reference sequence). The CDR3 extends over 15 amino acids. The CDR3 DNA reads TGCGCCAGCAGTGAAGGTCAAGGTTGGGGGACTGAAGCTTTCTTT. It specifies CASSEGQGWGTEAFF.

The J gene is TRBJ1-5, the V gene TRBV19; D may be TRBD1 (6 bases). Germline V gene sequence: CDR1 LNHDA, CDR2 SQIVND (reference sequence). Trimming took off 3 bases at V and 7 bases at J, with 16 bases between the two ends. The CDR3 contains 15 residues. Written as DNA, the CDR3 is TGTGCCAGTAGTATGTACAGGGTATCATGGCAGCCCCAGCATTTT. It specifies CASSMYRVSWQPQHF.

The rearrangement links TRBV6-1 to TRBJ2-7; possible D gene TRBD2, 6 bases. The CDR3 is made up of 14 amino acids. The germline V and J ends were trimmed by 2 bases and 2 bases, with 10 bases remaining between them. CDR1 MNHNS and CDR2 SASEGT come from the germline V gene. The CDR3 region has the DNA TGTGCCAGCAGTGAACTCCCTAGCGCCTACGAGCAGTACTTC. Protein sequence: CASSELPSAYEQYF.

CDR3 amino acids: CASSSKTGRWDTIYF. The CDR3 DNA is TGTGCCAGCAGCTCCAAGACAGGGCGGTGGGACACCATATATTTT. The rearrangement links TRBV7-2 to TRBJ1-3, with 7 bases that match TRBD1. V dropped 4 bases and J dropped 8; count of bases not matched to a gene: 11. Germline-derived CDR1 and CDR2 are SGHTA and FQGNSA. This CDR3 contains 15 residues.

The chain carries TRBV28 and TRBJ1-1; D ambiguous. This CDR3 comprises 13 residues. V dropped 6 bases and J dropped 4 bases, with 12 bases sitting between them. Germline V gene data show CDR1 as MDHEN and CDR2 as SYDVKM. Here the CDR3 DNA reads TGTGCCAGCAGAAAGGGAGCCGGCACTGAAGCTTTCTTT. It is translated as CASRKGAGTEAFF.

The chain employs TRBV7-2 and TRBJ2-1; possible D gene TRBD2, 6 bases. CDR3 length: 15 amino acids. The germline V and J ends were trimmed by 0 bases and 4 bases, with 10 bases remaining between them. Germline V gives CDR1 SGHTA, CDR2 FQGNSA. The CDR3 DNA is TGTGCCAGCAGCTTAGCGGCGGGACGGTACAATGAGCAGTTCTTC. Residues: CASSLAAGRYNEQFF.

The chain employs TRBV5-4 and TRBJ2-5, with D maybe TRBD2 (6 bases). The CDR3 covers 13 residues. Germline CDR1 SGHNT, CDR2 YYREEE (reference sequence). V lost 4 bases and J 5 bases, leaving 12 bases between the germline ends. CDR3 loop: CASSTRDSETQYF. In DNA, the CDR3 is TGTGCCAGCAGCACCCGGGACTCGGAGACCCAGTACTTC.

The chain couples TRBV25-1 to TRBJ1-3; no firm D call. Germline V CDR1 and CDR2: MGHDK, SYGVNS. The germline V and J ends were trimmed by 7 bases and 2 bases, with 9 bases remaining between them. This CDR3 is 13 amino acids long. DNA of the CDR3: TGTGCCAGCACTTATAGTCCTGGAAACACCATATATTTT. This translates into CASTYSPGNTIYF.

Regarding this clone: The junction differs from germline at one of its ends, possibly a read error. The chain carries TRBV20-1 and TRBJ2-3; D is uncertain. This CDR3 comprises 10 residues. Germline CDR1 DFQATT, CDR2 SNEGSKA (reference sequence). The DNA of the CDR3 is TGCAGTGCATGCACGGATACGCAGTATTTT. It encodes CSACTDTQYF.